These 13 T cell receptor beta chains were sequenced from one sample in a study of a mutant IDH1 vaccine in newly diagnosed glioma. Clones were sequenced by immunoSEQ multiplex PCR, and TCRdb holds only the in-frame ones, with some missing. The data contain around 50,000 clones, approximately 88% of them seen just once; the ten biggest clones take up about 4.3%. The sample's time point: week 47, end of study. The study gave 300 ug of mutant IDH1 20-mer peptide per vaccine dose, with topical imiquimod. Their cognate antigens are unknown. Sequencing was performed on PBMCs, taken from a glioma patient whose treatment included an IDH1 peptide vaccine. The receptors stem from a woman aged 30 to 39 with glioma. Some clones in this sample may be carry-over from other donors' samples.

This clone was detected only once. The chain carries TRBV5-4 and TRBJ2-2, with a tentative D call TRBD2 (6 bases). CDR1 is SGHNT, CDR2 YYREEE, per germline (reference sequence). V was cut by 3 bases and J by 7 bases, with 13 bases left in between. The CDR3 runs to 14 residues. CDR3 protein: CASSSAGFLGELFF. The CDR3 DNA reads as TGTGCCAGCAGCTCGGCGGGATTTCTCGGGGAGCTGTTTTTT.

V usage is TRBV10-3 and J usage is TRBJ2-7; 9 bases are a match to TRBD1. The J segment lost 3 bases and the V segment lost 3 bases, leaving 6 bases of the junction unmatched. This CDR3 is 15 amino acids long. The germline V gene encodes CDR1 ENHRY and CDR2 SYGVKD. CDR3 amino acids: CAISDRDREYYEQYF. In DNA, the CDR3 is TGTGCCATCAGTGATAGGGACAGGGAGTACTACGAGCAGTACTTC.

The chain couples TRBV4-1 to TRBJ2-5; D unclear. Germline V CDR1 and CDR2: MGHRA, YSYEKL. The V and J ends lost 1 base and 2 bases respectively, with 11 bases between them. This CDR3 is built from 15 residues. DNA of the CDR3: TGCGCCAGCAGCCAAGCCCCGGGTCCTCAAGAGACCCAGTACTTC. Encoded protein: CASSQAPGPQETQYF.

The rearrangement links TRBV18 to TRBJ1-5, with D possibly matching TRBD1 (5 bases). CDR1 KGHSH and CDR2 LQKENI come from the germline V gene. V gave up 3 bases and J gave up 4 bases, with 16 bases separating them. The CDR3 consists of 16 residues. As DNA, the CDR3 is TGTGCCAGCTCACCTGGGACGAGTGCAACGAATCAGCCCCAGCATTTT. It yields the protein CASSPGTSATNQPQHF.

The gene calls are TRBV2 and TRBJ1-2, with D unclear. V lost 0 bases and J 7 bases, leaving 12 bases between the germline ends. Germline V CDR1 and CDR2: SNHLY, FYNNEI. This CDR3 has 14 amino acids. The CDR3 coding sequence is TGTGCCAGCAGTGAAGCGCTTGGGAGAAGTGGCTACACCTTC. It is translated as CASSEALGRSGYTF.

This rearrangement joins TRBV4-1 to TRBJ1-5; no definite D call. The CDR3 loop spans 17 amino acids. Germline assignment: CDR1 MGHRA and CDR2 YSYEKL. Trimming took 0 bases from V and 4 from J, leaving 16 bases between them. As DNA, the CDR3 is TGCGCCAGCAGCCAAGATTGGAATGTCCACTTAAATCAGCCCCAGCATTTT. Its translation is CASSQDWNVHLNQPQHF.

This clone was counted once. V usage is TRBV6-1 and J usage is TRBJ1-1, with TRBD1 identical over 8 bases. The CDR3 totals 16 residues. Germline V gives CDR1 MNHNS, CDR2 SASEGT. The V segment lost 3 bases and the J segment 5 bases; nucleotides outside the gene matches: 11. CDR3 amino acids: CASSDQTGAWGTEAFF. CDR3 nucleotide sequence: TGTGCCAGCAGTGACCAGACAGGGGCCTGGGGGACTGAAGCTTTCTTT.

The gene calls are TRBV9 and TRBJ1-4; D uncertain. CDR1 is SGDLS, CDR2 YYNGEE, per germline. CDR3 length: 14 residues. Trimming took 0 bases from V and 6 from J, leaving 9 bases between them. CDR3: CASSVAEPDEKLFF. CDR3 in DNA: TGTGCCAGCAGCGTAGCGGAGCCGGATGAAAAACTGTTTTTT. Full variable domain (rest looked up from reference TRBV9 and TRBJ1-4): DSGVTQTPKHLITATGQRVTLRCSPRSGDLSVYWYQQSLDQGLQFLIQYYNGEERAKGNILERFSAQQFPDLHSELNLSSLELGDSALYFCASSVAEPDEKLFFGSGTQLSVL.

The chain has TRBV6-6 and TRBJ2-7; D might be TRBD2 (6 bases). CDR3 length: 14 amino acids. Germline CDR1 is MNHNY and CDR2 is SVGAGI (reference sequence). The CDR3 protein is CLSFRDSSSYEQYF. CDR3 coding DNA: TGTCTTTCTTTCAGGGACTCTTCTTCCTACGAGCAGTACTTC.

This clone was observed a single time. The gene calls are TRBV11-2 and TRBJ1-3, with 9 bases identical to TRBD1. The CDR3 covers 17 residues. Germline CDR1 SGHAT, CDR2 FQNNGV. Trimming cost V 0 bases and J 4 bases; bases outside gene matches: 7. Here the CDR3 DNA reads TGTGCCAGCAGCTTAGAGGACAGGGGTATCGTCGGAAACACCATATATTTT. Translating it yields CASSLEDRGIVGNTIYF.

The rearrangement uses TRBV11-2 and TRBJ2-3, with TRBD2 as a possible D gene (5 bases). Trimming took off 5 bases at V and 6 bases at J, with 21 bases between the two ends. Germline assignment: CDR1 SGHAT and CDR2 FQNNGV. This CDR3 contains 16 residues. The CDR3 region has the DNA TGTGCCAGCAGCGACCTTATGGTAGCCATAGCGGATACGCAGTATTTT. Encoded protein: CASSDLMVAIADTQYF.

CDR3 in DNA: TGTGCCAGCAGTGAAAAGGACCTCTACAATGAGCAGTTCTTC. Translated, it gives CASSEKDLYNEQFF. The chain carries TRBV6-1 and TRBJ2-1, with no clear D. Germline CDR1 is MNHNS and CDR2 is SASEGT. The CDR3 is 14 residues long. Trimming stripped 2 bases from V and 3 bases from J, with 8 bases between.

This chain joins TRBV6-8 and TRBJ2-4; no firm D call. This CDR3 has 14 residues. With 7 bases removed from V and 0 bases from J, the gap between germline ends came to 10 bases. The germline V gene has CDR1 MNHGY and CDR2 SAAAGT. In DNA form, the CDR3 reads TGTGCCAGCACTCGCGGCTTAGCCAAAAACATTCAGTACTTC. Translating it yields CASTRGLAKNIQYF.